The clone carrying this T cell receptor (beta chain) was observed many times. Its antigen is currently unknown. V lost 5 bases to trimming and J lost 2 bases, with 16 bases between them. The CDR3 spans 14 residues. The germline V gene has CDR1 GTSNPN and CDR2 SVGIG (reference sequence). This sample was taken from a study of metastatic and nonmetastatic thyroid tumors. Study-wide background: Repertoires from blood and tumor or nodule tissue of malignant and benign thyroid patients were compared.

Original analysis: Built for papillary thyroid cancer, a distant-metastasis classifier drew on CDR3 differences across clinicopathological groups. TCRdb redid the clone calls on the PCR reads using MiXCR. The V and J calls follow TCRdb's processing rather than the paper's. The table lists more than 40,000 clones, roughly 24% of them singletons. Study-wide results and caveats: Reported TCR beta diversity, measured in blood and tumor, was significantly higher for malignant thyroid tumors than for benign nodules.

No patient received treatment before thyroid surgery. Material for sequencing was tumor tissue. This sequence joins TRBV30 and TRBJ2-7, with D unclear. The receptor was isolated from a female donor with papillary thyroid cancer or a benign thyroid nodule (not recorded which). Some clones in this sample may be carry-over from other donors' samples. The CDR3 loop reads CAWGPDSFPYEQYF. In DNA form, the CDR3 reads TGTGCCTGGGGTCCCGACTCATTTCCCTACGAGCAGTACTTC.